This paragraph covers one T cell receptor (beta chain) sequence. Antigen: not known. These data belong to a study of T cells in Graves' hyperthyroidism and ophthalmopathy. General study points: Most thyroid clonotypes expanded above 0.001 were also detected in blood. Ophthalmopathy got predicted by the model a median about six months before its onset.

Authors of the study amplified TCR beta CDR3 regions from RNA transcripts. In the first-round RT-PCR of the TCR CDR3, the HTBI primer set was used. MiXCR, applied by TCRdb to the multiplex PCR reads, yields one record per CDR3 protein. The sample holds fewer than 750,000 distinct CDR3 sequences, under 60% seen once. The CDR3 contains 15 residues. Germline-derived CDR1 and CDR2 are MNHNS and SASEGT. With 8 bases clipped from V and 7 bases from J, the junction kept 8 bases outside the gene matches. Graves' hyperthyroidism was deemed stable absent ophthalmopathy progression within 18 months. Patients showing uncontrolled infection, other autoimmune disease, pregnancy or lactation were ineligible.

Input material: peripheral blood or thyroid tissue (not recorded which). This TCR was sampled from a woman aged 18-29 years with Graves' hyperthyroidism. This chain connects TRBV6-1 to TRBJ2-5, with 15 bases fitting TRBD2. The CDR3 loop is CASLGMGLAGGTQYF. The DNA for the CDR3 is TGTGCCAGCCTTGGGATGGGACTAGCGGGGGGGACCCAGTACTTC.